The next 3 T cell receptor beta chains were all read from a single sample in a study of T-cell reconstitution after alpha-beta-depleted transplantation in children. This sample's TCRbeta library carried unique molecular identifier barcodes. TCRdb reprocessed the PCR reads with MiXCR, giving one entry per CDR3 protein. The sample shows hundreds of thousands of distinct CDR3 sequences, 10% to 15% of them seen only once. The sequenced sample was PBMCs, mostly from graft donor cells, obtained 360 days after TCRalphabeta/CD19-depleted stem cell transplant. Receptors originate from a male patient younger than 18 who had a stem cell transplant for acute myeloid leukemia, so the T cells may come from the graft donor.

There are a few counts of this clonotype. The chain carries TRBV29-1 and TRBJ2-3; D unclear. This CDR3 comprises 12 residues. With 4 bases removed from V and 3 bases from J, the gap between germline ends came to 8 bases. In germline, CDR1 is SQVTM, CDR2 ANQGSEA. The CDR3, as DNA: TGCAGCGTTGTGAGAGGAACAGATACGCAGTATTTT. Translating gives CSVVRGTDTQYF.

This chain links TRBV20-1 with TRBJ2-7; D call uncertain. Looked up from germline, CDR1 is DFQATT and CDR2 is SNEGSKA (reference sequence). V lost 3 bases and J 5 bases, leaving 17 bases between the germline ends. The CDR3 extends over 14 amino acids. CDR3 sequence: CSASQPPSLHEQYF. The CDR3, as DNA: TGCAGTGCTAGTCAGCCCCCCTCATTACACGAGCAGTACTTC.

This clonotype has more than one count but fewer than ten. Here the CDR3 reads CASSYSGTQHNEQFF. CDR3 coding DNA: TGTGCCAGCAGTTACTCCGGGACCCAGCACAATGAGCAGTTCTTC. V gene TRBV6-2 or TRBV6-3 combines with J gene TRBJ2-1; D is perhaps TRBD1 or TRBD2 (5 bases each). CDR3 length: 15 amino acids. The V gene's germline CDR1 is MNHEY and CDR2 SVGEGT. V shed 0 bases and J shed 5 bases, with 11 bases lying between them.